These 20 T cell receptor beta chains originate from one sample sequenced in a study of blood T cell repertoires in COVID-19. Sequencing used immunoSEQ multiplex PCR; TCRdb keeps in-frame clones, though not all of them. The data hold 180,000 or so clones, with 75% to 90% observed a single time. Sequencing was done on a sample of PBMCs or T cells enriched from blood (not recorded which). The receptors were sampled from a woman in her thirties or forties with acute COVID-19.

This chain uses TRBV3-1 (or the pseudogene TRBV3-2) with TRBJ2-7; 9 bases match TRBD2. V was clipped by 5 bases and J by 9 bases; unmatched bases: 14. The germline gives CDR1 LGHDT, CDR2 YNNKEL (reference sequence). The CDR3 totals 15 residues. CDR3 sequence (DNA): TGTGCCAGCAGCAACCGGGCAGGGACTAGCATGGTGCAGTACTTC. This encodes CASSNRAGTSMVQYF.

The chain recombines TRBV5-1 with TRBJ2-7; 8 positions agree with TRBD2. The CDR3 contains 16 residues. Germline CDR1 is SGHRS and CDR2 is YFSETQ. V was clipped by 0 bases and J by 7 bases; unmatched bases: 12. CDR3 nucleotides: TGCGCCAGCAGCTTGGTGGCGGCGGGAGGTCCTTCGGAGCAGTACTTC. Encoded protein: CASSLVAAGGPSEQYF.

The J gene is TRBJ2-1, the V gene TRBV19, with 9 bases fitting TRBD2. There are 15 residues in the CDR3. Germline lookup yields CDR1 LNHDA and CDR2 SQIVND (reference sequence). Trimming removed 4 bases from V and 4 bases from J; junction bases left unmatched: 5. In DNA, the CDR3 is TGTGCCAGTAGTAGGGAGCTAGCGGGATACAATGAGCAGTTCTTC. It yields the protein CASSRELAGYNEQFF.

V usage is TRBV18 and J usage is TRBJ2-4; 7 bases match TRBD1. After removal of 2 bases from V and 5 bases from J, the junction contained 3 bases not matched to a gene. The CDR3 contains 14 residues. The germline V gene has CDR1 KGHSH and CDR2 LQKENI. This chain's CDR3 is CASSPSGGQNIQYF. The CDR3 nucleotides are TGTGCCAGCTCACCATCAGGGGGACAAAACATTCAGTACTTC. The full variable domain, its missing parts supplied by reference TRBV18 and TRBJ2-4, is NAGVMQNPRHLVRRRGQEARLRCSPMKGHSHVYWYRQLPEEGLKFMVYLQKENIIDESGMPKERFSAEFPKEGPSILRIQQVVRGDSAAYFCASSPSGGQNIQYFGAGTRLSVL.

The gene calls are TRBV6-2 or TRBV6-3 and TRBJ1-1, with TRBD1 matching over 8 bases. The trim removed 2 bases at V and 2 bases at J, leaving 10 bases unmatched. Germline assignment: CDR1 MNHEY and CDR2 SVGEGT. The CDR3 covers 17 residues. The CDR3 loop is CASSYRTGRVANTEAFF. CDR3 coding DNA: TGTGCCAGCAGTTACCGGACAGGGAGAGTGGCAAACACTGAAGCTTTCTTT.

This clone was counted a few times. This CDR3 reads CASSPPEILYGYTF. CDR3 DNA sequence: TGTGCCAGCAGCCCACCGGAGATCCTCTATGGCTACACCTTC. The chain uses TRBV7-2 and TRBJ1-2; D gene ambiguous. Per the germline V gene, CDR1 is SGHTA and CDR2 is FQGNSA. V shed 5 bases and J shed 4 bases, with 14 bases lying between them. This CDR3 is built from 14 residues.

The chain uses TRBV6-1 and TRBJ2-7; TRBD2 agrees at 12 bases. V was pared by 6 bases and J by 2 bases, with 5 bases of the junction left unmatched. Germline CDR1 MNHNS, CDR2 SASEGT. The CDR3 extends over 15 amino acids. The CDR3 sequence is CASRSLAGGPYEQYF. Written as DNA, the CDR3 is TGTGCCAGCAGGTCACTAGCGGGGGGACCCTACGAGCAGTACTTC.

This clone has more than one count but fewer than ten. V and J are TRBV5-1 and TRBJ1-2; tentative D call: TRBD1 (5 bases). V gave up 2 bases and J gave up 3 bases, with 8 bases separating them. CDR3 length equals 13 residues. Germline CDR1 SGHRS, CDR2 YFSETQ. The DNA of the CDR3 is TGCGCCAGCAGCTTATGGGGCGACTATGGCTACACCTTC. Translating it yields CASSLWGDYGYTF. Looking up the rest from reference TRBV5-1 and TRBJ1-2 gives the full variable domain: KAGVTQTPRYLIKTRGQQVTLSCSPISGHRSVSWYQQTPGQGLQFLFEYFSETQRNKGNFPGRFSGRQFSNSRSEMNVSTLELGDSALYLCASSLWGDYGYTFGSGTRLTVV.

This clone was detected only a few times. The chain has TRBV14 and TRBJ2-7; TRBD1 matches 7 bases. The CDR3 contains 15 residues. Trimming at V came to 3 bases and at J to 5 bases, leaving 10 bases not matched to a gene. Germline CDR1 and CDR2: SGHDN and FVKESK. CDR3 nucleotides: TGTGCCAGCAGCCAGCTACAGGGGATTATCCACGAGCAGTACTTC. Amino acid sequence: CASSQLQGIIHEQYF.

This chain connects TRBV24-1 to TRBJ2-5; a possible D gene is TRBD1 (5 bases). Trimming left V 4 bases short and J 1 base short, with 18 bases between. The CDR3 contains 17 residues. CDR1 KGHDR and CDR2 SFDVKD come from the germline V gene. DNA of the CDR3: TGTGCCACCAGTGACCCCGGTCCAGGGATCCCCCAAGAGACCCAGTACTTC. Translating gives CATSDPGPGIPQETQYF.

The chain employs TRBV30 and TRBJ1-4, with D hard to call. The CDR3 totals 15 residues. V dropped 4 bases and J dropped 4 bases, with 16 bases sitting between them. Germline-derived CDR1 and CDR2 are GTSNPN and SVGIG (reference sequence). The CDR3 sequence is CAWTPIGDFNEKLFF. CDR3 nucleotide sequence: TGTGCCTGGACCCCTATCGGGGATTTTAATGAAAAACTGTTTTTT.

The rearrangement uses TRBV10-1 and TRBJ2-7, with 9 bases aligning to TRBD2. This CDR3 comprises 14 residues. Unmatched junction bases numbered 11, after V lost 10 bases and J lost 4 bases. Germline CDR1 WNHNN, CDR2 SYGVQD (reference sequence). CDR3 protein: CANRIAGEVYEQYF. DNA of the CDR3: TGCGCCAACCGGATAGCGGGAGAGGTTTACGAGCAGTACTTC.

The gene calls are TRBV5-8 and TRBJ2-3; TRBD1 aligns across 7 bases. V trimming: 5 bases; J trimming: 1 base; junction bases outside the gene matches: 10. This CDR3 has 16 amino acids. CDR1 and CDR2 (germline): SGHTS, YDEGEE. This CDR3 is CASRITGVLGTDTQYF. CDR3 bases: TGTGCCAGCAGGATTACAGGGGTTTTGGGCACAGATACGCAGTATTTT.

The rearrangement uses TRBV7-2 and TRBJ2-2; D may be TRBD2 (6 bases). Per germline, CDR1 SGHTA and CDR2 FQGNSA. The CDR3 runs 16 residues. Trimming cost V 2 bases and J 4 bases, with 14 bases left between them. The CDR3 sequence: CASSLSAGRGTGELFF. DNA of the CDR3: TGTGCCAGCAGCTTATCTGCGGGGCGGGGCACCGGGGAGCTGTTTTTT.

This chain links TRBV5-4 with TRBJ2-1; 15 nucleotides align to TRBD2. There are 18 residues in the CDR3. Germline V gene data show CDR1 as SGHNT and CDR2 as YYREEE (reference sequence). The V gene end was trimmed by 4 bases and the J gene end by 4 bases; junction bases not matched to a gene: 9. This CDR3 is CASSQDGLAGGNYNEQFF. The CDR3 nucleotides are TGTGCCAGCAGCCAGGATGGACTAGCGGGGGGGAATTACAATGAGCAGTTCTTC.

The V and J genes are TRBV6-5 and TRBJ1-5; TRBD1 aligns across 11 bases. Trimming took 6 bases from V and 5 from J; bases not matched to a gene: 3. The CDR3 has 14 amino acids. Germline V lookup: CDR1 MNHEY, CDR2 SVGAGI. CDR3 residues: CASRSGQGDQPQHF. In DNA form, the CDR3 reads TGTGCCAGCAGATCGGGACAGGGGGATCAGCCCCAGCATTTT.

This chain joins TRBV19 and TRBJ2-7, with TRBD1 as a possible D gene (6 bases). Germline CDR1 is LNHDA and CDR2 is SQIVND (reference sequence). The V and J ends lost 3 bases and 7 bases respectively, with 16 bases between them. The CDR3 totals 14 residues. The CDR3 DNA follows: TGTGCCAGTAGTATCTCGGTGGGGGCGCGGGAGCAGTACTTC. Translation: CASSISVGAREQYF.

The chain joins TRBV10-3 to TRBJ2-3; TRBD2 agrees at 10 bases. The germline CDR1 and CDR2 sequences are ENHRY and SYGVKD. Trimming took 11 bases from V and 1 from J; bases not matched to a gene: 6. CDR3 size: 14 residues. The CDR3 reads CAGSGGARTDTQYF. DNA for the CDR3: TGTGCCGGGAGCGGGGGGGCTCGCACAGATACGCAGTATTTT.

This rearrangement joins TRBV13 to TRBJ1-1, with no clear D. Germline V CDR1 and CDR2: PRHDT, FYEKMQ (reference sequence). The ends were cut back, 5 bases at V and 13 bases at J, with 20 bases in the middle. The CDR3 consists of 13 residues. CDR3 sequence (DNA): TGTGCCAGCAGCCTCCGACCAGGTAGAATTGTTTTCTTT. Encoded protein: CASSLRPGRIVFF.

The rearrangement joins TRBV30 to TRBJ2-5; the D is unclear. The V gene lost 0 bases and the J gene lost 3 bases, with 5 bases spanning the gap. Germline V gene lookup returns CDR1 GTSNPN and CDR2 SVGIG (reference sequence). The CDR3 runs to 12 residues. The DNA for the CDR3 is TGTGCCTGGAGTGTAGTAGAAGAGACCCAGTACTTC. This translates into CAWSVVEETQYF. The full variable domain, in which reference TRBV30 and TRBJ2-5 provide the parts outside the CDR3, is SQTIHQWPATLVQPVGSPLSLECTVEGTSNPNLYWYRQAAGRGLQLLFYSVGIGQISSEVPQNLSASRPQDRQFILSSKKLLLSDSGFYLCAWSVVEETQYFGPGTRLLVL.